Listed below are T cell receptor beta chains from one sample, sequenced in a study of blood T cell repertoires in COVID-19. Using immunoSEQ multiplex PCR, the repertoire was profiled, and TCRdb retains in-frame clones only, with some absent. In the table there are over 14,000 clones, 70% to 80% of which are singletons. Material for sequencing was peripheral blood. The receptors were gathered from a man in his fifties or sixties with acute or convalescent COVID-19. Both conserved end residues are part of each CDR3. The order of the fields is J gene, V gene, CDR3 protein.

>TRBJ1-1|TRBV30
CAWRHLERRVGAFF
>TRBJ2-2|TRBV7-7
CASSPGPPGTGELFF
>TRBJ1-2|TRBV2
CASSDNRERGYTF
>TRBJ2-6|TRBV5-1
CASSTSRQGLSGANVLTF
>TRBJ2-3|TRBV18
CASSPRRGDDTQYF
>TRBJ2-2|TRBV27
CASRKGDRVVTGELFF
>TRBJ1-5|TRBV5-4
CASSLGAGSNQPQHF
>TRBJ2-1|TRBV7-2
CASSLAGGLGSSYNEQFF
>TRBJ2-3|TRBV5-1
CASSRETPTDTQYF
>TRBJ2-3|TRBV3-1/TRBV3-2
CASSPGQGHNTQYF
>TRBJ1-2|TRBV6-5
CASSTGTYGYTF
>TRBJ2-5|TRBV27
CASSSRGTQETQYF
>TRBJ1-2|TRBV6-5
CASSYSLQGAGYGYTF
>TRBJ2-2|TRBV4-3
CASSQGTGFNTGELFF
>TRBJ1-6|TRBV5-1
CASRETANSPLHF
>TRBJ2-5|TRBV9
CASSETGGGRETQYF
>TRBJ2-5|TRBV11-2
CASSYREGLWETQYF
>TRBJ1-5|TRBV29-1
CSVGGGGQPQHF
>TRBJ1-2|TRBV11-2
CASSSRQGNYGYTF
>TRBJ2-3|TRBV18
CASSPGTGVLDTQYF
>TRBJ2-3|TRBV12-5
CASGLAQGPDTQYF
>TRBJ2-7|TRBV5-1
CASRRTGGNYEQYF
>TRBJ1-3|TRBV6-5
CASSVSGSGNTIYF
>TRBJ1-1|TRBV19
CASNIGGRGLVTEAFF
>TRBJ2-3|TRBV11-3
CASSVGQNTDTQYF
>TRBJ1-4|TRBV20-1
CSASFQGEEKLFF
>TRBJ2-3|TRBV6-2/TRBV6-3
CASSQQVPGTDTQYF
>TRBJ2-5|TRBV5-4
CASSLAGAQETQYF
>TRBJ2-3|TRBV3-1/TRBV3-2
CASSQDKREILAGLSDTQYF
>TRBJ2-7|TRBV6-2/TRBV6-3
CASSYSARSYEQYF
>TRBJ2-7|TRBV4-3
CASSQDYGLAGGSYEQYF
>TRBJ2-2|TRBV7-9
CASTTSGRAGELFF
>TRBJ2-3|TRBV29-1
CSVPQGRDTQYF
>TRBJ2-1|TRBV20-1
CSAGDYSEQFF
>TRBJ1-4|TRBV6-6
CASTRPRTGRNEKLFF
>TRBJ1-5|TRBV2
CASRTGTGDWRQPQHF
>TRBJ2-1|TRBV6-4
CASSEVAAIYNEQFF
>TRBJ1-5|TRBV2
CASSESPGQNNQPQHF
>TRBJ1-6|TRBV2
CASRDSGTLRGSLHF
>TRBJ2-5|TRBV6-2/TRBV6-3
CASSTILAAGETQYF
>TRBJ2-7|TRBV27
CASTSGTSGKANEQYF
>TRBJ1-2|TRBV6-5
CATLTAYGYTF
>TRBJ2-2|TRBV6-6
CASSYSGGSTGELFF
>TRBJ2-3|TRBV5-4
CASSFPSGNTDTQYF
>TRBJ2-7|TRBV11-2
CASSLVRGVEQYF
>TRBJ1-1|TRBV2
CASSEGRTRNTEAFF
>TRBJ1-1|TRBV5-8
CASSPWTANTEAFF
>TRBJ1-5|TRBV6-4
CASSSTGGSEPQHF
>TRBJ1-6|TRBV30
CAWSDHYSPLHF
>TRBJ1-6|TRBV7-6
CASSLMGGQGLRFSYSPLHF
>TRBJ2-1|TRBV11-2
CASSLDLVSSVYNEQFF
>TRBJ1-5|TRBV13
CASSLGGGGGNQPQHF
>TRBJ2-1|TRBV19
CASGFGTSGLSSYNEQFF
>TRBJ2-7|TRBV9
CASSGSGGPYEQYF
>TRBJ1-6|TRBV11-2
CASSNRGFYSPLHF